The rows below give T cell receptor beta chains drawn from one sample of a study of identical twins. TCRdb recomputed calls from the 5' RACE reads with MiXCR, one row per CDR3 protein. The sample records 300,000 to 350,000 distinct CDR3 sequences, around 12% being singletons. In addition, the sample was reused for a study of yellow fever vaccine responses in identical twins.

The sequenced sample was CD8+ T cells sorted from blood. The receptors were gathered from a woman between 18 and 29 years old in good health. The CDR3 runs from the conserved cysteine through the conserved F or W. A D gene is named only where the DNA matches it firmly. Not every row has a clone size; where given, it reads once, few, many or a size class.

TRBD1	few	TRBJ2-5	TRBV28	CASSLWGTEQETQYF	TGTGCCAGCAGTTTATGGGGGACAGAACAAGAGACCCAGTACTTC
NA	NA	TRBJ2-3	TRBV11-2	CASSLSPPSTGEVLDTQYF	TGTGCCAGCAGCTTAAGTCCACCCTCGACGGGAGAAGTCCTAGATACGCAGTATTTT
NA	NA	TRBJ2-3	TRBV15	CATRLNTGSMDTQYF	TGTGCCACCAGGCTTAACACTGGCTCCATGGATACGCAGTATTTT
NA	few	TRBJ2-1	TRBV9	CASSSRGALAPGSYNEQFF	TGTGCCAGCAGCTCAAGGGGGGCACTAGCGCCCGGCTCCTACAATGAGCAGTTCTTC
NA	few	TRBJ2-5	TRBV20-1	CSGTDSETQYF	TGCAGTGGAACAGACTCAGAGACCCAGTACTTC
NA	few	TRBJ1-1	TRBV20-1	CSAIEGSMNTEAFF	TGCAGTGCTATTGAGGGAAGCATGAACACTGAAGCTTTCTTT
NA	NA	TRBJ1-6	TRBV4-1	CASSQNRVEDSPLHF	TGCGCCAGCAGCCAAAACAGGGTGGAGGATTCACCCCTCCACTTT
NA	many	TRBJ2-7	TRBV10-3	CAISEIPGSTPYEQYF	TGTGCCATCAGTGAAATCCCGGGGTCCACTCCCTACGAGCAGTACTTC
TRBD1	many	TRBJ1-1	TRBV5-5	CASSHILTGGGTEAFF	TGTGCCAGCAGCCATATCCTCACAGGGGGCGGGACTGAAGCTTTCTTT
NA	NA	TRBJ2-5	TRBV6-2/TRBV6-3	CASSPGRDQETQYF	TGTGCCAGCAGTCCCGGACGGGATCAAGAGACCCAGTACTTC
NA	NA	TRBJ2-5	TRBV6-4	CASTRRDGQTIQETQYF	TGTGCCAGCACCCGACGAGATGGACAGACGATACAAGAGACCCAGTACTTC
NA	many	TRBJ2-1	TRBV5-1	CASSARGSYNEQFF	TGCGCCAGCAGCGCTCGCGGCTCCTACAATGAGCAGTTCTTC
NA	few	TRBJ1-1	TRBV5-6	CASSLGKGPFF	TGTGCCAGCAGCTTGGGGAAAGGACCTTTCTTT
NA	NA	TRBJ2-2	TRBV20-1	CSAIGTPLTGELFF	TGCAGTGCCATCGGGACACCACTCACCGGGGAGCTGTTTTTT
NA	few	TRBJ2-7	TRBV6-5	CASSYSVLVYEQYF	TGTGCCAGCAGTTACAGCGTACTAGTCTACGAGCAGTACTTC
TRBD2	few	TRBJ2-3	TRBV10-3	CAIQASGSEEITDTQYF	TGTGCCATCCAGGCTAGCGGGAGTGAGGAGATCACAGATACGCAGTATTTT
NA	many	TRBJ2-3	TRBV12-3/TRBV12-4	CASSLAGVATDTQYF	TGTGCCAGCAGTTTAGCGGGGGTAGCTACAGATACGCAGTATTTT
TRBD2	many	TRBJ2-7	TRBV12-3/TRBV12-4	CASSLPGAGASYEQYF	TGTGCCAGCAGTTTACCGGGCGCGGGAGCCTCCTACGAGCAGTACTTC
NA	NA	TRBJ2-2	TRBV10-2	CASRGGGNTGELFF	TGCGCCAGCAGAGGTGGAGGAAACACCGGGGAGCTGTTTTTT
NA	NA	TRBJ2-4	TRBV12-3/TRBV12-4	CASTQGQGGSIQYF	TGTGCCAGCACCCAGGGGCAGGGGGGAAGCATTCAGTACTTC
NA	NA	TRBJ2-2	TRBV4-1	CASSQLPNTGELFF	TGCGCCAGCAGCCAACTGCCGAACACCGGGGAGCTGTTTTTT
NA	few	TRBJ1-5	TRBV5-6	CASSLGTAQPQHF	TGTGCCAGCAGCTTGGGTACAGCTCAGCCCCAGCATTTT
TRBD2	NA	TRBJ2-7	TRBV10-3	CAISARTSGRAYEQYF	TGTGCCATCAGTGCCCGGACTAGCGGGAGGGCCTACGAGCAGTACTTC
TRBD1	few	TRBJ2-5	TRBV5-6	CASSLGQGEYF	TGTGCCAGCAGCCTAGGACAGGGGGAGTACTTC
TRBD2	few	TRBJ2-3	TRBV27	CASITRGTSGGYDTDTQYF	TGTGCCAGCATCACCCGTGGGACTAGCGGGGGGTATGACACAGATACGCAGTATTTT
NA	once	TRBJ2-7	TRBV4-2	CASSTGHPSPLLYEQYF	TGTGCCAGCAGCACCGGGCACCCCTCCCCTCTTCTTTACGAGCAGTACTTC
TRBD1	NA	TRBJ2-5	TRBV20-1	CSAHTRGQVGETQYF	TGCAGTGCTCACACTCGAGGACAGGTGGGAGAGACCCAGTACTTC
NA	many	TRBJ2-1	TRBV27	CASRSGSYNEQFF	TGTGCCAGCCGTAGCGGATCCTACAATGAGCAGTTCTTC
NA	NA	TRBJ2-3	TRBV5-5	CASSSPLREDTQYF	TGTGCCAGCAGTTCTCCTCTCAGGGAAGATACGCAGTATTTT
TRBD1	few	TRBJ2-3	TRBV5-1	CASSLEGAKRGDTQYF	TGCGCCAGCAGCTTGGAGGGGGCCAAAAGGGGAGATACGCAGTATTTT
TRBD2	few	TRBJ2-3	TRBV12-3/TRBV12-4	CASSATSGRFADTQYF	TGTGCCAGCAGTGCGACTAGCGGGAGATTTGCAGATACGCAGTATTTT
NA	many	TRBJ2-1	TRBV7-9	CASSLGTKRDNEQFF	TGTGCCAGCAGCTTAGGGACCAAAAGGGACAATGAGCAGTTCTTC
NA	few	TRBJ2-7	TRBV4-2	CASSQDVGDEQYF	TGTGCCAGCAGCCAAGATGTCGGTGACGAGCAGTACTTC
NA	few	TRBJ2-7	TRBV28	CASSPEVAAYEQYF	TGTGCCAGCAGCCCTGAGGTGGCAGCCTACGAGCAGTACTTC
TRBD2	NA	TRBJ2-3	TRBV29-1	CSVPAGAGTDTQYF	TGCAGCGTTCCAGCGGGGGCAGGGACAGATACGCAGTATTTT
NA	many	TRBJ2-7	TRBV10-3	CAISEPQRTIHEQYF	TGTGCCATCAGTGAGCCCCAGCGGACAATCCACGAGCAGTACTTC
TRBD1	NA	TRBJ1-1	TRBV15	CATSTRGLNTEAFF	TGTGCCACCAGCACCAGGGGGTTGAACACTGAAGCTTTCTTT
NA	NA	TRBJ1-5	TRBV20-1	CSARSSGYSNQPQHF	TGCAGTGCTAGGAGTTCAGGGTATAGCAATCAGCCCCAGCATTTT
TRBD2	few	TRBJ2-2	TRBV4-1	CASGGGERSFRNTGELFF	TGCGCCAGCGGGGGGGGTGAGCGGTCCTTCCGTAACACCGGGGAGCTGTTTTTT
TRBD2	few	TRBJ2-3	TRBV13	CASSFRGGASYTQYF	TGTGCCAGCAGCTTTCGCGGGGGGGCATCATATACGCAGTATTTT
NA	few	TRBJ2-3	TRBV7-9	CASSPLGGGELDTQYF	TGTGCCAGCAGCCCCCTTGGGGGCGGCGAATTAGATACGCAGTATTTT
TRBD1	many	TRBJ1-1	TRBV12-3/TRBV12-4	CASSLTGGLNTEAFF	TGTGCCAGCAGTCTAACAGGGGGCTTGAACACTGAAGCTTTCTTT
NA	NA	TRBJ2-2	TRBV7-8	CASSPGEGPNTGELFF	TGTGCCAGCAGCCCGGGCGAGGGTCCGAACACCGGGGAGCTGTTTTTT
NA	NA	TRBJ2-7	TRBV9	CASSVGQGWEQYF	TGTGCCAGCAGCGTAGGGCAGGGGTGGGAGCAGTACTTC
TRBD1	few	TRBJ2-7	TRBV13	CASSLRQGFYEQYF	TGTGCCAGCAGCTTAAGACAGGGGTTTTACGAGCAGTACTTC
NA	NA	TRBJ1-5	TRBV12-3/TRBV12-4	CASSLNDFHQPQHF	TGTGCCAGCAGTTTAAATGATTTTCATCAGCCCCAGCATTTT
NA	few	TRBJ1-5	TRBV5-5	CASSESDRTNQPQHF	TGTGCCAGCAGCGAGAGTGACAGGACCAATCAGCCCCAGCATTTT
NA	few	TRBJ2-5	TRBV7-9	CASSLGPQAQETQYF	TGTGCCAGCAGCTTAGGACCACAGGCCCAAGAGACCCAGTACTTC
NA	NA	TRBJ1-2	TRBV12-3/TRBV12-4	CASSSGTRTNYGYTF	TGTGCCAGCAGTTCCGGGACGAGGACTAACTATGGCTACACCTTC
TRBD2	few	TRBJ2-1	TRBV20-1	CSARELAGLDNEQFF	TGCAGTGCTAGAGAGCTAGCGGGCTTAGACAATGAGCAGTTCTTC
NA	NA	TRBJ2-1	TRBV2	CASSPDSTYNEQFF	TGTGCCAGCAGTCCGGACTCCACCTACAATGAGCAGTTCTTC
NA	NA	TRBJ2-3	TRBV29-1	CSVEWPRVDTQYF	TGCAGCGTTGAATGGCCCCGGGTGGATACGCAGTATTTT